The 24 T cell receptor beta chains below all came from one sample that was sequenced in a study of T-cell reconstitution after alpha-beta-depleted transplantation in children. It was with unique molecular identifiers that the TCRbeta library was prepared. Via MiXCR, TCRdb re-called the PCR reads, giving one row per CDR3 protein. The sample holds hundreds of thousands of distinct CDR3 sequences; under 15% are singletons and the top ten take 0.79%. Sequenced here: PBMCs, sampled before TCRalphabeta/CD19-depleted stem cell transplant. These receptors were taken from a girl aged 2-10 years with congenital amegakaryocytic thrombocytopenia, due to receive a stem cell transplant.

This clonotype was seen many times. V and J are TRBV6-5 and TRBJ2-3; maybe TRBD2 (6 bases). Trimming pared 2 bases from V and 3 bases from J, leaving 12 bases between. The CDR3 contains 15 residues. Germline-derived CDR1 and CDR2 are MNHEY and SVGAGI. Here the CDR3 DNA reads TGTGCCAGCAGTTACACGGGTGGGGGGACAGATACGCAGTATTTT. This gives the protein CASSYTGGGTDTQYF.

The table lists this clonotype with many counts. The junction shows a germline mismatch at one end, possibly a read error. This chain links TRBV5-1 with TRBJ2-5; D unclear. This CDR3 has 11 amino acids. Per germline, CDR1 SGHRS and CDR2 YFSETQ. The CDR3 DNA follows: TGTGCCAGCAGTGTCCAAGAGACCCAGTACTTC. This codes for CASSVQETQYF. Full variable domain (outside the CDR3, taken from reference TRBV5-1 and TRBJ2-5): KAGVTQTPRYLIKTRGQQVTLSCSPISGHRSVSWYQQTPGQGLQFLFEYFSETQRNKGNFPGRFSGRQFSNSRSEMNVSTLELGDSALYLCASSVQETQYFGPGTRLLVL.

In the case of this clonotype: A much bigger clone sits one base away, suggesting this may be a read error. The chain couples TRBV5-1 to TRBJ1-1; D remains ambiguous. CDR1 and CDR2 from the germline V gene are SGHRS and YFSETQ. The CDR3 sequence is 15 residues long. Here the CDR3 reads CASSLGFESNAEAFF. CDR3 coding DNA: TGCGCCAGCAGCTTAGGGTTCGAGTCGAACGCTGAAGCTTTCTTT. The variable domain in full, completed from reference TRBV5-1 and TRBJ1-1, reads KAGVTQTPRYLIKTRGQQVTLSCSPISGHRSVSWYQQTPGQGLQFLFEYFSETQRNKGNFPGRFSGRQFSNSRSEMNVSTLELGDSALYLCASSLGFESNAEAFFGQGTRLTVV.

This clonotype came up many times. J is TRBJ2-7 and V is TRBV6-5; 10 bases agree with TRBD2. CDR3 size: 17 residues. Germline CDR1 reads MNHEY; CDR2 reads SVGAGI. V dropped 0 bases and J dropped 0; count of bases not matched to a gene: 5. The DNA of the CDR3 is TGTGCCAGCAGTTACTCTGCCAGCGGGGGGGACTCCTACGAGCAGTACTTC. Translated, it gives CASSYSASGGDSYEQYF.

This clonotype was seen ten or more times. This chain links TRBV5-1 with TRBJ1-1; the D gene is possibly TRBD1 (6 bases). Germline loops: CDR1 SGHRS, CDR2 YFSETQ. The germline V and J ends were trimmed by 3 bases and 4 bases, with 13 bases remaining between them. This CDR3 region has 14 residues. The CDR3 protein is CASSSLQGGTEAFF. The CDR3 DNA sequence: TGCGCCAGCAGCTCCTTACAGGGAGGCACTGAAGCTTTCTTT.

This rearrangement joins TRBV11-2 to TRBJ1-1, with a tentative D call TRBD1 (5 bases). With 3 bases removed from V and 1 base from J, the gap between germline ends came to 12 bases. This CDR3 is built from 15 residues. From germline, CDR1 is SGHAT and CDR2 FQNNGV. As DNA, the CDR3 is TGTGCCAGCAGCTTGACAGCCCGGTGGAACACTGAAGCTTTCTTT. Translating it yields CASSLTARWNTEAFF.

The table lists this clonotype with a few counts. This chain joins TRBV5-1 and TRBJ2-5; 12 bases align to TRBD2. V lost 0 bases and J lost 4; bases outside the gene matches: 1. The V gene's germline CDR1 is SGHRS and CDR2 YFSETQ. The CDR3 spans 15 residues. This CDR3 is CASSLGGLAGETQYF. Here the CDR3 DNA reads TGCGCCAGCAGCTTGGGGGGACTAGCGGGAGAGACCCAGTACTTC.

The sample holds a few counts of this clonotype. The gene calls are TRBV2 and TRBJ2-1; D is possibly TRBD1 (5 bases). In germline, CDR1 is SNHLY, CDR2 FYNNEI. V gave up 2 bases and J gave up 6 bases, with 11 bases separating them. This CDR3 spans 14 amino acids. CDR3 residues: CASSEWGYPNEQFF. The CDR3 region has the DNA TGTGCCAGCAGTGAATGGGGCTACCCCAATGAGCAGTTCTTC.

This chain uses TRBV5-6 with TRBJ1-1, with D uncertain. Trimming pared 3 bases from V and 1 base from J, leaving 10 bases between. This CDR3 is 14 amino acids long. Germline CDR1 SGHDT, CDR2 YYEEEE. In nucleotides, the CDR3 is TGTGCCAGCAGCTGGGCCATGGCGAACACTGAAGCTTTCTTT. Translating it yields CASSWAMANTEAFF.

The chain couples TRBV9 to TRBJ1-2, with 12 nucleotides matching TRBD1. The trim removed 4 bases at V and 4 bases at J, leaving 5 bases unmatched. The length of the CDR3 is 15 residues. CDR1 and CDR2 (germline): SGDLS, YYNGEE. Here the CDR3 reads CASSNRDRGLYGYTF. Here the CDR3 DNA reads TGTGCCAGCAGCAACCGGGACAGGGGGCTCTATGGCTACACCTTC.

The V gene is TRBV20-1, the J gene TRBJ2-3; the D gene is possibly TRBD2 (5 bases). V was clipped by 5 bases and J by 3 bases, with 12 bases between them. Germline V CDR1 and CDR2: DFQATT, SNEGSKA (reference sequence). The length of the CDR3 is 13 residues. CDR3 amino acids: CSAYWRGTDTQYF. CDR3 coding DNA: TGCAGTGCTTACTGGAGAGGGACAGATACGCAGTATTTT.

This clonotype was picked up one time. The chain recombines TRBV20-1 with TRBJ2-1; D may be TRBD2 (6 bases). CDR1 and CDR2 from the germline V gene are DFQATT and SNEGSKA (reference sequence). Trimming cost V 3 bases and J 6 bases, with 21 bases left between them. The CDR3 is 16 amino acids. DNA for the CDR3: TGCAGTGCTAGGGATCCACGCGGGATGAGGGGCAATGAGCAGTTCTTC. This gives the protein CSARDPRGMRGNEQFF.

This clonotype was detected ten times or more. J is TRBJ2-2 and V is TRBV20-1; no firm D call. Germline assignment: CDR1 DFQATT and CDR2 SNEGSKA (reference sequence). The length of the CDR3 is 13 residues. V lost 3 bases to trimming and J lost 4 bases, with 9 bases between them. The CDR3 sequence is CSASGFGTGELFF. The CDR3 DNA follows: TGCAGTGCTAGCGGCTTCGGCACCGGGGAGCTGTTTTTT.

This clonotype was detected ten times or more. V gene TRBV25-1 combines with J gene TRBJ2-4; 8 bases agree with TRBD1. Trimming took 7 bases from V and 6 from J; bases not matched to a gene: 8. Germline CDR1 and CDR2: MGHDK and SYGVNS. The length of the CDR3 is 14 residues. The CDR3 region has the DNA TGTGCCAGCACCGAAGACAGGGGTGGAAACATTCAGTACTTC. As protein: CASTEDRGGNIQYF.

There are many counts of this clonotype. The gene calls are TRBV5-1 and TRBJ2-3, with 9 bases fitting TRBD1. With 4 bases clipped from V and 0 bases from J, the junction kept 15 bases outside the gene matches. The CDR3 totals 19 residues. CDR1 and CDR2 from the germline V gene are SGHRS and YFSETQ. The CDR3 DNA sequence: TGCGCCAGCAGCCGAACTTATTCTCCCGGGACAGGGAGCACAGATACGCAGTATTTT. It specifies CASSRTYSPGTGSTDTQYF.

This clonotype has at least ten counts. CDR3 region: CASSLVVGKLFF. The CDR3, as DNA: TGTGCCAGCAGCTTAGTCGTCGGGAAACTGTTTTTT. V is TRBV11-2 and J is TRBJ1-4; no clear D. The germline V and J ends were trimmed by 1 base and 11 bases, with 8 bases remaining between them. The germline V gene has CDR1 SGHAT and CDR2 FQNNGV. This CDR3 spans 12 amino acids. Based on the CDR3 plus reference TRBV11-2 and TRBJ1-4, the full variable domain is EAGVAQSPRYKIIEKRQSVAFWCNPISGHATLYWYQQILGQGPKLLIQFQNNGVVDDSQLPKDRFSAERLKGVDSTLKIQPAKLEDSAVYLCASSLVVGKLFFGSGTQLSVL.

With respect to this clonotype: This could be a read error, since a much larger clone is one nucleotide away. This chain joins TRBV5-1 and TRBJ1-1, with no clear D. The CDR3 runs 15 residues. Per germline, CDR1 SGHRS and CDR2 YFSETQ. The CDR3 DNA sequence: TGCGCCAGCAGATTGGAAGGGTCGGTACAGCCTGAAGCTTTCTTT. Amino acid sequence: CASRLEGSVQPEAFF.

The table lists this clonotype with many counts. The chain has TRBV29-1 and TRBJ2-1; 8 nucleotides align to TRBD2. Trimming at V came to 8 bases and at J to 4 bases, leaving 10 bases not matched to a gene. CDR1 and CDR2 from the germline V gene are SQVTM and ANQGSEA. The CDR3 runs 14 residues. CDR3 DNA sequence: TGCAGCTTTCTAGAGGCTAGCGGGTACAATGAGCAGTTCTTC. It translates to CSFLEASGYNEQFF.

This clonotype appeared many times. The chain employs TRBV3-1 and TRBJ1-2; D gene unclear. Germline assignment: CDR1 LGHDT and CDR2 YNNKEL (reference sequence). This CDR3 contains 14 residues. Trimming stripped 0 bases from V and 7 bases from J, with 12 bases between. The CDR3 sequence: CASSQDTIFRGYTF. In nucleotides, the CDR3 is TGTGCCAGCAGCCAAGATACAATCTTCCGTGGCTACACCTTC.

This clonotype was counted at least ten times. The chain links TRBV2 to TRBJ1-1; the D is unclear. Germline assignment: CDR1 SNHLY and CDR2 FYNNEI. V was shortened by 8 bases and J by 4 bases, with 17 bases between the two germline ends. The CDR3 spans 14 residues. Here the CDR3 DNA reads TGTGCCAGCTTGATTGAGACCGCTAGCACTGAAGCTTTCTTT. The encoded protein is CASLIETASTEAFF. Full variable domain (remainder filled in from reference TRBV2 and TRBJ1-1): EPEVTQTPSHQVTQMGQEVILRCVPISNHLYFYWYRQILGQKVEFLVSFYNNEISEKSEIFDDQFSVERPDGSNFTLKIRSTKLEDSAMYFCASLIETASTEAFFGQGTRLTVV.

This clonotype has at least ten counts. V gene TRBV12-3 or TRBV12-4 combines with J gene TRBJ2-1, with 10 nucleotides matching TRBD2. The CDR3 contains 14 residues. V shed 6 bases and J 9 bases; nucleotides not matched to a gene: 8. The CDR3 reads CASRPLAGNGEQFF. CDR3 nucleotide sequence: TGTGCCAGCAGGCCACTAGCGGGAAATGGTGAGCAGTTCTTC.

This clonotype was found many times. The chain couples TRBV12-3 or TRBV12-4 to TRBJ2-3; the D gene is possibly TRBD1 (6 bases). The CDR3 sequence is 14 residues long. Trimming took off 10 bases at V and 3 bases at J, with 17 bases between the two ends. The CDR3 sequence: CATLWGRVTDTQYF. CDR3 coding DNA: TGTGCCACTCTCTGGGGGCGAGTGACAGATACGCAGTATTTT.

This rearrangement joins TRBV2 to TRBJ2-5; D is uncertain. There are 16 residues in the CDR3. Trimming pared 4 bases from V and 3 bases from J, leaving 18 bases between. Germline V CDR1 and CDR2: SNHLY, FYNNEI. Written as DNA, the CDR3 is TGTGCCAGCAGTGCCCGAACCGAGTGGGCTGAAGAGACCCAGTACTTC. The encoded protein is CASSARTEWAEETQYF.

This clonotype showed up just a few times. V usage is TRBV7-8 and J usage is TRBJ2-7, with TRBD1 identical over 11 bases. This CDR3 spans 20 amino acids. CDR1 and CDR2 (germline): SGHVS, FQNEAQ. J lost 1 base, V lost 8 bases, and 22 bases had no gene match. The CDR3 DNA sequence: TGTGCCAGCGTCCCCCCAAGACTCGGGACAGGGGGTTTACTGTCCTACGAGCAGTACTTC. It translates to CASVPPRLGTGGLLSYEQYF.